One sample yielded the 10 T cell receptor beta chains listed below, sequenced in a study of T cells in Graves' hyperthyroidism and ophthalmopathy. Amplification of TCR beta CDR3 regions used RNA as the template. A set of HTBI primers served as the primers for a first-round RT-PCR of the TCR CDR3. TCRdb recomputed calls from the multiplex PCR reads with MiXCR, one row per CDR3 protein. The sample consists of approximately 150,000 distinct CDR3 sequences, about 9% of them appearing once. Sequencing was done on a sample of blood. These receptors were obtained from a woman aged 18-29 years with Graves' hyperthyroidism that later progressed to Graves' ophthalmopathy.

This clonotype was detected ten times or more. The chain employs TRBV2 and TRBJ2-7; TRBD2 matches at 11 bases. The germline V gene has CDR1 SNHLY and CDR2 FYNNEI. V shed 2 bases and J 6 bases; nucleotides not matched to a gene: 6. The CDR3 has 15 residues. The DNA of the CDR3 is TGTGCCAGCAGTGAACTTGAGCTAGCGGGAGGCGAGCAGTACTTC. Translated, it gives CASSELELAGGEQYF. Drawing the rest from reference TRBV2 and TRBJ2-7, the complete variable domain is EPEVTQTPSHQVTQMGQEVILRCVPISNHLYFYWYRQILGQKVEFLVSFYNNEISEKSEIFDDQFSVERPDGSNFTLKIRSTKLEDSAMYFCASSELELAGGEQYFGPGTRLTVT.

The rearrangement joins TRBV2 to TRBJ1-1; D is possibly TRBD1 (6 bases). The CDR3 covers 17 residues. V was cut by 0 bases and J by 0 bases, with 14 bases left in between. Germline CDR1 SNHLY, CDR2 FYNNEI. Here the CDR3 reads CASSEARGGGMNTEAFF. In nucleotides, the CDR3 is TGTGCCAGCAGTGAAGCGCGCGGGGGCGGGATGAACACTGAAGCTTTCTTT. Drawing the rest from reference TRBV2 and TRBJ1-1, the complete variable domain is EPEVTQTPSHQVTQMGQEVILRCVPISNHLYFYWYRQILGQKVEFLVSFYNNEISEKSEIFDDQFSVERPDGSNFTLKIRSTKLEDSAMYFCASSEARGGGMNTEAFFGQGTRLTVV.

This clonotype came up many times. Written as DNA, the CDR3 is TGTGCCAGCAGCTTATTAGAGAACAGCTACAATGAGCAGTTCTTC. Its protein product is CASSLLENSYNEQFF. This chain uses TRBV7-8 with TRBJ2-1; D not certain. V was cut by 2 bases and J by 3 bases, with 11 bases left in between. Germline CDR1 SGHVS, CDR2 FQNEAQ. The CDR3 length is 15 residues.

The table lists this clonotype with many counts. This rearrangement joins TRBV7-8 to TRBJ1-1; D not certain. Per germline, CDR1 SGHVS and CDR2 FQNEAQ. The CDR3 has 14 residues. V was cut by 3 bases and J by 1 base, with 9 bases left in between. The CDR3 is CASSFGERNTEAFF. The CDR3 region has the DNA TGTGCCAGCAGCTTTGGAGAGAGGAACACTGAAGCTTTCTTT.

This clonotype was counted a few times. CDR3 amino acids: CASGKGDSPLHF. The DNA of the CDR3 is TGTGCCAGCGGGAAGGGGGATTCACCCCTCCACTTT. V gene TRBV9 combines with J gene TRBJ1-6; TRBD1 is a possible D gene (6 bases). V gave up 7 bases and J gave up 8 bases, with 10 bases separating them. Per germline, CDR1 SGDLS and CDR2 YYNGEE. This CDR3 comprises 12 residues.

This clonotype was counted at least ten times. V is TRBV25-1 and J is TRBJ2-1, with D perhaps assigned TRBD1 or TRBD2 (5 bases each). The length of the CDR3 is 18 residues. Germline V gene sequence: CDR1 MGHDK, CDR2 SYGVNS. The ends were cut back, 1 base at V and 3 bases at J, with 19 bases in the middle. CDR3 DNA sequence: TGTGCCAGCAGTGAATCAAGAAGGGAGAGGGGCTACTACAATGAGCAGTTCTTC. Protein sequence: CASSESRRERGYYNEQFF.

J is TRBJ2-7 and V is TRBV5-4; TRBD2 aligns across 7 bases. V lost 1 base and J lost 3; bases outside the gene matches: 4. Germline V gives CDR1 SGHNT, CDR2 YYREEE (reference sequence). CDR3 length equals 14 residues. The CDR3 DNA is TGTGCCAGCAGCTTGCGGGGGGATTACTACGAGCAGTACTTC. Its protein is CASSLRGDYYEQYF. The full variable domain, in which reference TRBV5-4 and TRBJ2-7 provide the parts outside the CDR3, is ETGVTQSPTHLIKTRGQQVTLRCSSQSGHNTVSWYQQALGQGPQFIFQYYREEENGRGNFPPRFSGLQFPNYSSELNVNALELDDSALYLCASSLRGDYYEQYFGPGTRLTVT.

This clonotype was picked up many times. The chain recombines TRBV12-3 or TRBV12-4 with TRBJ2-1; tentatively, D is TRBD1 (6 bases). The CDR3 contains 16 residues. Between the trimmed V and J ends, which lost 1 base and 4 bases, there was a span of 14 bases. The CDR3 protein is CASSLVRRGLYNEQFF. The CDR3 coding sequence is TGTGCCAGCAGTTTAGTCCGCAGGGGTCTTTACAATGAGCAGTTCTTC.

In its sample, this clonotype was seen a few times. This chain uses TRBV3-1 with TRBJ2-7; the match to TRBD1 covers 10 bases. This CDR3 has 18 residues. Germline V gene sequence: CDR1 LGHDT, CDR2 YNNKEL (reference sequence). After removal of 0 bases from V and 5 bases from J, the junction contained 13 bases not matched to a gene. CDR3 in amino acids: CASSQDLFPGTGVDEQYF. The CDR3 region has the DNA TGTGCCAGCAGCCAAGATCTCTTTCCGGGGACAGGGGTGGACGAGCAGTACTTC.

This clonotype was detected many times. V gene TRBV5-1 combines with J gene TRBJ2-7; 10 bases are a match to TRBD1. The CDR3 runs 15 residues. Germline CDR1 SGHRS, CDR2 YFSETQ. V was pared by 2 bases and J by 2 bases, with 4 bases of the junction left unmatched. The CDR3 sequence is CASSFDGQGAYEQYF. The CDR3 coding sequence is TGCGCCAGCAGCTTTGACGGACAGGGGGCCTACGAGCAGTACTTC.